The 32 T cell receptor beta chains below come from one sample, sequenced in a study of T cells in Graves' hyperthyroidism and ophthalmopathy. TCR beta CDR3 region amplification was performed from RNA transcripts. With the HTBI primer set, the TCR CDR3 went through a first round of RT-PCR. Each CDR3 protein is one row after TCRdb ran MiXCR on the multiplex PCR reads. This table has under 400,000 distinct CDR3 sequences, 15% to 18% appearing once. Sequenced sample: blood. Every receptor here comes from a woman aged 18-30 years with Graves' hyperthyroidism that later progressed to Graves' ophthalmopathy.

This clonotype has at least ten counts. The chain combines TRBV11-2 with TRBJ1-1; TRBD1 might be the D (5 bases). CDR3 length: 14 amino acids. CDR1 SGHAT and CDR2 FQNNGV come from the germline V gene. Trimming left V 6 bases short and J 8 bases short, with 19 bases between. CDR3 DNA sequence: TGTGCCAGCAGACGACAGTCGGGCCCCTCGGAAGCTTTCTTT. This translates into CASRRQSGPSEAFF.

This clonotype was observed many times. CDR3 DNA: TGTGCCAGCAGTAGCATTCTAGCGGGAGGGAGCGAGCAGTACTTC. This translates into CASSSILAGGSEQYF. The chain links TRBV27 to TRBJ2-7; 12 bases map to TRBD2. V shed 5 bases, J shed 6 bases, and the junction held 8 bases outside the gene matches. Germline V gives CDR1 MNHEY, CDR2 SMNVEV (reference sequence). The CDR3 sequence is 15 residues long.

This clonotype came up many times. The rearrangement joins TRBV2 to TRBJ2-7; weak D call: TRBD1 (6 bases). CDR3 size: 18 residues. Per germline, CDR1 SNHLY and CDR2 FYNNEI. Trimming removed 0 bases at V and 2 bases at J, with 20 bases between. The CDR3 sequence is CASSEAPRGNDRPYEQYF. DNA for the CDR3: TGTGCCAGCAGTGAAGCTCCGAGGGGGAATGACAGACCCTACGAGCAGTACTTC.

This clonotype has at least ten counts. This rearrangement joins TRBV6-1 to TRBJ2-2; D possibly corresponds to TRBD2 (5 bases). CDR1 is MNHNS and CDR2 is SASEGT in the germline V gene. Trimming took 7 bases from V and 7 from J, leaving 22 bases between them. This CDR3 region has 16 residues. The CDR3 here is CASTPRGTRTLGELFF. The DNA for the CDR3 is TGTGCCAGCACCCCGAGAGGAACTAGGACTCTCGGGGAGCTGTTTTTT.

The table lists this clonotype with many counts. V gene TRBV27 combines with J gene TRBJ1-4; D gene ambiguous. Germline lookup yields CDR1 MNHEY and CDR2 SMNVEV (reference sequence). This CDR3 has 15 residues. Deletions cut 3 bases from V and 8 bases from J, with 16 bases between. The CDR3 region has the DNA TGTGCCAGCAGTTTGGGGATTGGGGAAGTGGAAAAACTGTTTTTT. It codes for CASSLGIGEVEKLFF.

The chain is built from TRBV10-2 and TRBJ2-2; D is undetermined. The CDR3 is 15 amino acids. With 4 bases removed from V and 0 bases from J, the gap between germline ends came to 9 bases. CDR1 WSHSY and CDR2 SAAADI come from the germline V gene. The CDR3 nucleotides read TGCGCCAGCAGTGTGGGTGTGGCGAACACCGGGGAGCTGTTTTTT. Translation: CASSVGVANTGELFF.

This clonotype has only a few counts. J is TRBJ2-7 and V is TRBV20-1, with a tentative D call TRBD1 (7 bases). V was clipped by 6 bases and J by 4 bases, with 16 bases between them. This CDR3 has 13 residues. Germline CDR1 and CDR2: DFQATT and SNEGSKA (reference sequence). CDR3 nucleotides: TGCAGTGCACACACAGGGGAGGAATACGAGCAGTACTTC. It encodes CSAHTGEEYEQYF.

This clonotype was detected ten times or more. This rearrangement joins TRBV7-2 to TRBJ2-5; maybe TRBD1 (6 bases). The CDR3 covers 13 residues. Looked up from germline, CDR1 is SGHTA and CDR2 is FQGNSA. The V end lost 5 bases, the J end lost 4 bases, and 11 bases lay between the germline ends. The CDR3 sequence: CASSIPGAETQYF. The CDR3 nucleotides read TGTGCCAGCAGCATCCCAGGGGCAGAGACCCAGTACTTC.

The CDR3 here is CASSRLMSTDTQYF. The CDR3 region has the DNA TGTGCCAGCAGCCGACTAATGAGCACAGATACGCAGTATTTT. The chain couples TRBV12-3 or TRBV12-4 to TRBJ2-3, with D tentatively TRBD2 (5 bases). V was cut by 6 bases and J by 0 bases, with 10 bases left in between. The CDR3 is made up of 14 amino acids.

The CDR3 spells CAWSGIRAEQYF. In DNA form, the CDR3 reads TGTGCCTGGAGTGGTATTCGGGCTGAGCAGTACTTC. The gene calls are TRBV30 and TRBJ2-7; D unresolved. CDR1 and CDR2 from the germline V gene are GTSNPN and SVGIG (reference sequence). The CDR3 runs to 12 residues. V was clipped by 1 base and J by 7 bases, with 11 bases between them.

The chain is built from TRBV27 and TRBJ2-1, with 8 bases aligning to TRBD2. Unmatched junction bases numbered 8, after V lost 4 bases and J lost 0 bases. The CDR3 has 17 residues. The V gene's germline CDR1 is MNHEY and CDR2 SMNVEV (reference sequence). The DNA for the CDR3 is TGTGCCAGCAGTTCACCATTAGCGGGGAGCTCCTACAATGAGCAGTTCTTC. Amino acid sequence: CASSSPLAGSSYNEQFF.

V is TRBV7-9 and J is TRBJ1-1, with a possible D match to TRBD1 (5 bases). V was shortened by 2 bases and J by 5 bases, with 15 bases between the two germline ends. Germline lookup yields CDR1 SEHNR and CDR2 FQNEAQ (reference sequence). This CDR3 comprises 15 residues. The CDR3 here is CASSLFGGGGTEAFF. The CDR3 DNA is TGTGCCAGCAGCTTATTCGGGGGGGGGGGGACTGAAGCTTTCTTT.

At least ten counts were recorded for this clonotype. The CDR3 DNA is TGTGCCAGCAGTTTCTGGGGACAGAGAAGCTACGAGCAGTACTTC. As protein: CASSFWGQRSYEQYF. The rearrangement uses TRBV12-3 or TRBV12-4 and TRBJ2-7, with 7 bases fitting TRBD1. The CDR3 totals 15 residues. Trimming took 3 bases from V and 3 from J; bases not matched to a gene: 8.

The genes are TRBV7-2 and TRBJ2-7, with TRBD1 as a possible D gene (5 bases). CDR1 and CDR2 (germline): SGHTA, FQGNSA. V lost 2 bases and J 3 bases, leaving 11 bases between the germline ends. This CDR3 spans 14 amino acids. The CDR3 protein is CASSLSVGLYEQYF. In DNA form, the CDR3 reads TGTGCCAGCAGCTTAAGCGTGGGGCTCTACGAGCAGTACTTC.

Concerning this clonotype itself: This may stem from a read error, because a much larger clone lies one nucleotide away. The V and J genes are TRBV18 and TRBJ2-5; 11 bases are a match to TRBD1. Germline assignment: CDR1 KGHSH and CDR2 LQKENI. There are 15 residues in the CDR3. CDR3 coding DNA: TGTGCCAGCTCACCCTCCGGGACAGGGGGAGAGACCCGGTACTTC. This encodes CASSPSGTGGETRYF.

This clonotype was counted many times. The V gene is TRBV2, the J gene TRBJ2-1; 8 positions match TRBD1. V gave up 7 bases and J gave up 5 bases; unmatched junction bases: 7. The CDR3 sequence is 14 residues long. Germline-derived CDR1 and CDR2 are SNHLY and FYNNEI. For the CDR3, the DNA is TGTGCCAGCACTAAGAGGACAGGGCACAATGAGCAGTTCTTC. This translates into CASTKRTGHNEQFF.

In this sample, this clonotype turned up once. This rearrangement joins TRBV5-1 to TRBJ1-6; no definite D call. Germline values: CDR1 SGHRS, CDR2 YFSETQ. Trimming took 0 bases from V and 3 from J, leaving 10 bases between them. The CDR3 is 16 residues long. CDR3 sequence reads: CASSLGTGGYNSPLHF. CDR3 sequence (DNA): TGCGCCAGCAGCTTGGGGACTGGAGGCTATAATTCACCCCTCCACTTT.

The chain carries TRBV6-1 and TRBJ2-1; 7 bases agree with TRBD1. Germline V CDR1 and CDR2: MNHNS, SASEGT. The length of the CDR3 is 14 residues. The trim removed 3 bases at V and 6 bases at J, leaving 5 bases unmatched. CDR3 coding DNA: TGTGCCAGCAGTGAGACAGGGAAAGGCAATGAGCAGTTCTTC. Translation gives CASSETGKGNEQFF.

This clonotype was seen repeatedly, ten times or more. The chain combines TRBV18 with TRBJ2-4; D is possibly TRBD1 (5 bases). The CDR3 totals 13 residues. The germline V and J ends were trimmed by 2 bases and 8 bases, with 10 bases remaining between them. Germline CDR1 and CDR2: KGHSH and LQKENI. The CDR3 DNA follows: TGTGCCAGCTCACCAGCGCAGGGTGACATTCAGTACTTC. Protein sequence: CASSPAQGDIQYF.

This clonotype was seen a handful of times. The V gene is TRBV7-9, the J gene TRBJ2-1; possible D gene TRBD1, 6 bases. CDR1 is SEHNR and CDR2 is FQNEAQ in the germline V gene (reference sequence). With 6 bases removed from V and 0 bases from J, the gap between germline ends came to 15 bases. The CDR3 extends over 16 amino acids. CDR3 sequence (DNA): TGTGCCAGCAGTAGGACCGACAGGAGCTCCTACAATGAGCAGTTCTTC. Translation gives CASSRTDRSSYNEQFF.

This clonotype was seen ten or more times. V is TRBV5-1 and J is TRBJ2-7; 16 bases map to TRBD2. The CDR3 loop spans 18 amino acids. Losses at the gene ends were 3 bases for V and 5 bases for J; bases not matched to a gene: 11. CDR1 SGHRS and CDR2 YFSETQ come from the germline V gene. The CDR3 loop reads CASSYSGLAGGSKDEQYF. CDR3 nucleotide sequence: TGCGCCAGCAGCTACTCGGGACTAGCGGGAGGGTCTAAGGACGAGCAGTACTTC.

The J gene is TRBJ2-7, the V gene TRBV7-9; 10 bases agree with TRBD1. Germline V gene sequence: CDR1 SEHNR, CDR2 FQNEAQ (reference sequence). The CDR3 has 17 residues. V lost 5 bases to trimming and J lost 2 bases; unmatched junction nucleotides: 12. In DNA, the CDR3 is TGTGCCAGCAGCCCGACAGGGGGCTTGTACAACCCCTACGAGCAGTACTTC. Protein product: CASSPTGGLYNPYEQYF.

This clonotype was counted at least ten times. The V and J genes are TRBV6-1 and TRBJ1-2; D perhaps matches TRBD1 (5 bases). Per the germline V gene, CDR1 is MNHNS and CDR2 is SASEGT. Trimming took 6 bases from V and 4 from J, leaving 12 bases between them. CDR3 length equals 13 residues. The CDR3, as DNA: TGTGCCAGCAGGGCTGGGACGGTCTATGGCTACACCTTC. Translating gives CASRAGTVYGYTF.

Many counts were recorded for this clonotype. This chain connects TRBV7-9 to TRBJ2-2, with D perhaps TRBD2 (5 bases). Trimming took 8 bases from V and 4 from J, leaving 11 bases between them. This CDR3 is 13 amino acids long. CDR1 is SEHNR and CDR2 is FQNEAQ in the germline V gene (reference sequence). CDR3 sequence reads: CASSWTGTGELFF. The CDR3 nucleotides are TGTGCCAGCTCGTGGACTGGCACCGGGGAGCTGTTTTTT.

The chain employs TRBV20-1 and TRBJ1-3; D perhaps matches TRBD1 (6 bases). V shed 4 bases and J shed 0 bases, with 10 bases lying between them. CDR3 size: 14 residues. Germline V gene lookup returns CDR1 DFQATT and CDR2 SNEGSKA (reference sequence). The CDR3 DNA sequence: TGCAGTGCTATCGACAGGAGCTCTGGAAACACCATATATTTT. This sequence encodes CSAIDRSSGNTIYF.

The chain has TRBV7-2 and TRBJ1-6, with unresolved D. The ends were cut back, 5 bases at V and 9 bases at J, with 14 bases in the middle. The CDR3 spans 14 residues. CDR1 is SGHTA, CDR2 FQGNSA, per germline. The CDR3 region has the DNA TGTGCCAGCAGCGCTGGCTTAGGTAGTTCACCCCTCCACTTT. It is translated as CASSAGLGSSPLHF. Drawing the rest from reference TRBV7-2 and TRBJ1-6, the complete variable domain is GAGVSQSPSNKVTEKGKDVELRCDPISGHTALYWYRQSLGQGLEFLIYFQGNSAPDKSGLPSDRFSAERTGGSVSTLTIQRTQQEDSAVYLCASSAGLGSSPLHFGNGTRLTVT.

There are many counts of this clonotype. The V gene is TRBV7-2, the J gene TRBJ2-7, with 9 bases fitting TRBD1. CDR1 is SGHTA and CDR2 is FQGNSA in the germline V gene. There are 18 residues in the CDR3. With V trimmed by 5 bases and J by 2 bases, 16 bases remained unmatched. CDR3 in DNA: TGTGCCAGCAGCCCCCTTCCTCCCGGACAGGGGAGAACCTACGAGCAGTACTTC. It translates to CASSPLPPGQGRTYEQYF.

The V gene is TRBV6-1, the J gene TRBJ2-3; D call uncertain. CDR1 MNHNS and CDR2 SASEGT come from the germline V gene. V lost 7 bases, J lost 1 base, and 12 bases lay in between. This CDR3 contains 14 residues. The CDR3 nucleotides are TGTGCCAGCAAACCGCTGCCAGGCACAGATACGCAGTATTTT. This codes for CASKPLPGTDTQYF.

This clonotype was seen more than once but under ten times. The chain employs TRBV2 and TRBJ1-1; 11 nucleotides agree with TRBD1. From germline, CDR1 is SNHLY and CDR2 FYNNEI. The CDR3 consists of 15 residues. V shed 5 bases, J shed 3 bases, and the junction held 5 bases outside the gene matches. The CDR3: CASSPRTGGDTEAFF. Here the CDR3 DNA reads TGTGCCAGCAGTCCACGGACAGGGGGCGACACTGAAGCTTTCTTT.

This clonotype was counted only a few times. Mismatch with germline at one junction end may stem from a read error. The CDR3 DNA is TGTGCCAGCTCACCGGGCGTCCCGGGACTAGCGGGAGGAGGCGAGACCCAGTACTTC. Its protein product is CASSPGVPGLAGGGETQYF. The gene calls are TRBV5-1 and TRBJ2-5, with 15 bases that match TRBD2. CDR1 and CDR2 from the germline V gene are SGHRS and YFSETQ. This CDR3 has 19 residues.

The CDR3 is CAWGLPGTGNSPLHF. The CDR3 DNA sequence: TGTGCCTGGGGCCTCCCGGGGACAGGGAATTCACCCCTCCACTTT. The chain employs TRBV30 and TRBJ1-6; 9 bases line up with TRBD1. Germline CDR1 reads GTSNPN; CDR2 reads SVGIG (reference sequence). This CDR3 has 15 residues. The V and J ends lost 5 bases and 7 bases, in that order; junction bases with no gene match: 9.

In this sample, this clonotype turned up many times. The genes are TRBV29-1 and TRBJ2-1, with TRBD2 matching over 8 bases. Germline-derived CDR1 and CDR2 are SQVTM and ANQGSEA. V was pared by 4 bases and J by 2 bases, with 10 bases of the junction left unmatched. The CDR3 totals 16 residues. CDR3 nucleotide sequence: TGCAGCGTTGTCTCTCGGCGGGAGGTGACCTACAATGAGCAGTTCTTC. Translation: CSVVSRREVTYNEQFF.